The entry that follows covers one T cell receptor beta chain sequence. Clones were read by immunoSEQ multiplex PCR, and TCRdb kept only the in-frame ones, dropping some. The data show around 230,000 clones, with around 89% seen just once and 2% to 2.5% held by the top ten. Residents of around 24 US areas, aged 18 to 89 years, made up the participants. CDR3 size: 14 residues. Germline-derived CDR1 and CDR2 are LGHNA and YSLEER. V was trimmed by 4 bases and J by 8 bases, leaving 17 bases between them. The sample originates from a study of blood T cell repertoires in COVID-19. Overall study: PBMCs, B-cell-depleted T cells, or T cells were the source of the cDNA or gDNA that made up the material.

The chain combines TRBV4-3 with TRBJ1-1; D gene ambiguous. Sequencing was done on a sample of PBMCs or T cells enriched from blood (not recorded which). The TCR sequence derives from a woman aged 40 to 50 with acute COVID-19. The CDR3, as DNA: TGCGCCAGCAGCCCCCGACTGAGGGTTGGGGAAGCTTTCTTT. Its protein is CASSPRLRVGEAFF.